This is a list of T cell receptor beta chains from one sample in a study of cytomegalovirus exposure and HLA in healthy donors. Assay: immunoSEQ multiplex PCR; the TCRdb copy retains only in-frame clones and omits some. The table has 100,000 or so clones, over 60% seen once. The sample consisted of PBMCs. The receptors were gathered from a female donor in good health and CMV-seropositive. CDR3s include the opening cysteine and the closing phenylalanine or tryptophan. The order of the fields is clone size, D gene, J gene, V gene, CDR3 DNA, CDR3 protein. The D gene is left open where the match is weak. Rows may omit the clone size; those that give it use once, few, many or a size class.

NA,NA,TRBJ2-5,TRBV5-4,TGTGCCAGCAGCCGGGACACCCGAGGGGAGACCCAGTACTTC,CASSRDTRGETQYF
NA,NA,TRBJ1-2,TRBV28,TGTGCCAGCAGTTTTGGGGGGATAAATTCTGGCTACACCTTC,CASSFGGINSGYTF
NA,NA,TRBJ2-5,TRBV6-1,TGTGCCAGCAGTGAAGCCCCAGCTAGCCCGATACAAGAGACCCAGTACTTC,CASSEAPASPIQETQYF
NA,TRBD1,TRBJ2-1,TRBV6-5,TGTGCCAGCACGGAGACAGGGACCTACAATGAGCAGTTCTTC,CASTETGTYNEQFF
few,NA,TRBJ2-3,TRBV5-4,TGTGCCAGCAGCCCTAGCGGACAGGGACGCACAGATACGCAGTATTTT,CASSPSGQGRTDTQYF
NA,TRBD1,TRBJ1-1,TRBV7-2,TGTGCCAGCAACGACAGGGTGAGGACTGAAGCTTTCTTT,CASNDRVRTEAFF
few,NA,TRBJ2-4,TRBV27,TGTGCCAGCAGAACCGGGACAAGAGGAAACATTCAGTACTTC,CASRTGTRGNIQYF
NA,NA,TRBJ2-6,TRBV4-2,TGTGCCAGCAGCCAAGATAGAGCCTCTGGGGCCAACGTCCTGACTTTC,CASSQDRASGANVLTF
NA,NA,TRBJ1-4,TRBV6-1,TGTGCCAGCACCCCCCGGCGGGGGAAACTGTTTTTT,CASTPRRGKLFF
NA,NA,TRBJ2-3,TRBV19,TGTGCCAGTAGTATTCTTCCGGGGATCACAGATACGCAGTATTTT,CASSILPGITDTQYF
NA,TRBD1,TRBJ1-4,TRBV5-6,TGTGCCAGCAGCTTAACAGGGGAGAGTGAAAAACTGTTTTTT,CASSLTGESEKLFF
NA,TRBD1,TRBJ2-3,TRBV18,TGTGCCAGCTCACCGGGACAGGGGATAGATACGCAGTATTTT,CASSPGQGIDTQYF
NA,TRBD2,TRBJ2-7,TRBV2,TGTGCCAGCAGGCCATCCGGGACTACTACCTACGAGCAGTACTTC,CASRPSGTTTYEQYF
NA,TRBD1,TRBJ1-1,TRBV27,TGTGCCAGCAGTGCACGCTCGGACAGGTTAGTTAAGGCTTTCTTT,CASSARSDRLVKAFF
NA,NA,TRBJ2-2,TRBV6-5,TGTGCCAGCAGTGACACTAACACCGGGGAGCTGTTTTTT,CASSDTNTGELFF
NA,TRBD1,TRBJ2-7,TRBV7-2,TGTGCCAGCAGCCACCCCCCCGGGACAGGGTCCGAGCAGTACTTC,CASSHPPGTGSEQYF
few,NA,TRBJ1-2,TRBV2,TGTGCCAGCAGTGAGCGAGGTACTGGCTACACCTTC,CASSERGTGYTF
NA,NA,TRBJ1-3,TRBV27,TGTGCCAGCAGTGCGCGAGCCGGGTCTGGAAACACCATATATTTT,CASSARAGSGNTIYF
NA,TRBD1,TRBJ1-1,TRBV7-9,TGTGCCAGCAGCTTACCCCAGGGGGGCACTGAAGCTTTCTTT,CASSLPQGGTEAFF
NA,NA,TRBJ1-5,TRBV2,TGTGCCAGCAGTGGCACAGAGACGGCCCAGCATTTT,CASSGTETAQHF
few,NA,TRBJ2-5,TRBV21-1,TGTGCCAGCAGCCTAGAGCGTAAGGAACAAGAGACCCAGTACTTC,CASSLERKEQETQYF
NA,TRBD2,TRBJ2-1,TRBV27,TGTGCCAGCAGTTTATCGCAAGGGACTAGCGTGTACAATGAGCAGTTCTTC,CASSLSQGTSVYNEQFF
NA,NA,TRBJ2-7,TRBV30,TGTGCCTGGAGTGTCCCCCTAGCCGGCTCCTACGAGCAGTACTTC,CAWSVPLAGSYEQYF
few,TRBD2,TRBJ2-3,TRBV5-4,TGTGCCAGCAGCCCCTGGGTAGCGGGAGGAGGTGGAGATACGCAGTATTTT,CASSPWVAGGGGDTQYF
NA,NA,TRBJ2-7,TRBV2,TGTGCCAGCAGGGCAGGGGTGGCAAAGTCCTACGAGCAGTACTTC,CASRAGVAKSYEQYF
once,NA,TRBJ2-1,TRBV2,TGTGCCAGCAGTGTAGGAAGTCGGGGGACGATCAGCTCCTACAATGAGCAGTTCTTC,CASSVGSRGTISSYNEQFF
few,NA,TRBJ1-6,TRBV6-1,TGTGCCAGCAGTGACAGGGATAATTCACCCCTCCACTTT,CASSDRDNSPLHF
NA,NA,TRBJ2-1,TRBV7-9,TGTGCCAGCAGCTCCCCGGAGATCTACAATGAGCAGTTCTTC,CASSSPEIYNEQFF
NA,TRBD1,TRBJ1-2,TRBV6-5,TGTGCCAGCAGTTGGGACAGGGGAAACTATGGCTACACCTTC,CASSWDRGNYGYTF
NA,NA,TRBJ1-2,TRBV28,TGTGCCAGCACTACCGGGGGGCAAACCAACTATGGCTACACCTTC,CASTTGGQTNYGYTF
NA,TRBD1,TRBJ2-5,TRBV28,TGTGCCAGCAGTTTCGCTTTGACAGAAAATACAGGGGTCCAAGAGACCCAGTACTTC,CASSFALTENTGVQETQYF
NA,NA,TRBJ2-7,TRBV27,TGTGCCAGCAGTTGGGCGGGGTCCTCCTACGAGCAGTACTTC,CASSWAGSSYEQYF
NA,TRBD2,TRBJ2-1,TRBV5-1,TGCGCCAGCAGCCCTGGGACTAGAACCAATGAGCAGTTCTTC,CASSPGTRTNEQFF